This is a list of T cell receptor beta chains from one sample in a study of blood T cell repertoires in COVID-19. This table comes from immunoSEQ multiplex PCR, and its TCRdb copy is limited to in-frame clones, with some not included. The table lists about 160,000 clones, about 81% of them singletons. Sequenced material: peripheral blood. Source of these receptors: a man between 60 and 75 years old with active or convalescent COVID-19. CDR3s include the opening cysteine and the closing phenylalanine or tryptophan. Each record gives: clone size, V gene, J gene, CDR3 protein. For some rows the clone size is stated as once, few or many, or as a class when expanded; others skip it.

clone_size: NA
v_call: TRBV4-1
j_call: TRBJ1-2
cdr3_aa: CASSRPGDRGWGYTF

clone_size: NA
v_call: TRBV6-4
j_call: TRBJ1-2
cdr3_aa: CASSDQTGDYGYTF

clone_size: NA
v_call: TRBV5-1
j_call: TRBJ1-1
cdr3_aa: CASSLQGRTEAFF

clone_size: medium-sized
v_call: TRBV14
j_call: TRBJ2-7
cdr3_aa: CASSHRTGGIDEQYF

clone_size: NA
v_call: TRBV19
j_call: TRBJ1-6
cdr3_aa: CASSIGPPGQGRNSPLHF

clone_size: NA
v_call: TRBV2
j_call: TRBJ2-1
cdr3_aa: CASRPQGGYNEQFF

clone_size: few
v_call: TRBV7-2
j_call: TRBJ1-5
cdr3_aa: CASSLERGREQPQHF

clone_size: NA
v_call: TRBV3-1/TRBV3-2
j_call: TRBJ2-3
cdr3_aa: CASSPGASVYTDTQYF

clone_size: NA
v_call: TRBV5-5
j_call: TRBJ2-2
cdr3_aa: CASSTGLTTGELFF

clone_size: NA
v_call: TRBV5-1
j_call: TRBJ1-4
cdr3_aa: CASSLVGRLNEKLFF

clone_size: NA
v_call: TRBV12-2
j_call: TRBJ2-7
cdr3_aa: CASRLRQAHLRYEQYF

clone_size: NA
v_call: TRBV19
j_call: TRBJ2-4
cdr3_aa: CASSIISGLAKNIQYF

clone_size: NA
v_call: TRBV7-9
j_call: TRBJ2-5
cdr3_aa: CASTNLRLADNQETQYF

clone_size: NA
v_call: TRBV3-1/TRBV3-2
j_call: TRBJ2-6
cdr3_aa: CASSQNRDRGFGANVLTF

clone_size: NA
v_call: TRBV9
j_call: TRBJ2-7
cdr3_aa: CASSYRARGEQYF

clone_size: NA
v_call: TRBV6-5
j_call: TRBJ2-7
cdr3_aa: CATLGEAYEQYF

clone_size: NA
v_call: TRBV5-1
j_call: TRBJ2-4
cdr3_aa: CASSQSAEGKNIQYF

clone_size: NA
v_call: TRBV10-3
j_call: TRBJ2-3
cdr3_aa: CAISLQGSTDTQYF

clone_size: few
v_call: TRBV29-1
j_call: TRBJ1-5
cdr3_aa: CSVKTGPGQPQHF

clone_size: NA
v_call: TRBV6-5
j_call: TRBJ2-7
cdr3_aa: CASSYSSFGEQYF

clone_size: NA
v_call: TRBV6-1
j_call: TRBJ1-6
cdr3_aa: CASSEAQGALRSPLHF

clone_size: NA
v_call: TRBV25-1
j_call: TRBJ1-1
cdr3_aa: CASSEAQGARTEAFF

clone_size: NA
v_call: TRBV18
j_call: TRBJ1-5
cdr3_aa: CASSPGTPSSNQPQHF

clone_size: NA
v_call: TRBV5-1
j_call: TRBJ1-1
cdr3_aa: CASSLHSGEDTEAFF

clone_size: NA
v_call: TRBV11-2
j_call: TRBJ1-6
cdr3_aa: CASSPGQGGSYNSPLHF

clone_size: few
v_call: TRBV18
j_call: TRBJ1-4
cdr3_aa: CASSPRTESNEKLFF

clone_size: NA
v_call: TRBV12-3/TRBV12-4
j_call: TRBJ2-3
cdr3_aa: CASSRRPGTQYF

clone_size: NA
v_call: TRBV5-1
j_call: TRBJ2-5
cdr3_aa: CASSLGTGGETQYF

clone_size: NA
v_call: TRBV7-6
j_call: TRBJ2-3
cdr3_aa: CASSTTGGAEDTQYF

clone_size: NA
v_call: TRBV5-1
j_call: TRBJ1-2
cdr3_aa: CASSLRGQGGYTF

clone_size: NA
v_call: TRBV11-2
j_call: TRBJ2-7
cdr3_aa: CASSTGQGAREQYF

clone_size: NA
v_call: TRBV6-5
j_call: TRBJ1-2
cdr3_aa: CASSYTGTGANYGYTF

clone_size: NA
v_call: TRBV28
j_call: TRBJ2-7
cdr3_aa: CASSLSREGEQYF

clone_size: few
v_call: TRBV24-1
j_call: TRBJ1-2
cdr3_aa: CATSDFRGQGAFPYGYTF

clone_size: once
v_call: TRBV4-1
j_call: TRBJ2-4
cdr3_aa: CASSHGLAGGLDKNIQYF

clone_size: NA
v_call: TRBV2
j_call: TRBJ2-7
cdr3_aa: CASSRDRGYEQYF

clone_size: NA
v_call: TRBV15
j_call: TRBJ2-1
cdr3_aa: CATSRAGQGQGTEQFF

clone_size: NA
v_call: TRBV11-2
j_call: TRBJ1-5
cdr3_aa: CASSLDGQGNQPQHF

clone_size: NA
v_call: TRBV29-1
j_call: TRBJ2-7
cdr3_aa: CSVARTGMNGEQYF

clone_size: NA
v_call: TRBV7-2
j_call: TRBJ2-1
cdr3_aa: CASRYSWNEQFF

clone_size: NA
v_call: TRBV19
j_call: TRBJ2-3
cdr3_aa: CASSILAGGSGDTQYF

clone_size: NA
v_call: TRBV6-5
j_call: TRBJ1-1
cdr3_aa: CASSHRTGLNTEAFF

clone_size: NA
v_call: TRBV27
j_call: TRBJ1-6
cdr3_aa: CASSPDSGPMTSPLHF

clone_size: NA
v_call: TRBV6-5
j_call: TRBJ1-5
cdr3_aa: CASSPQGASNQPQHF

clone_size: NA
v_call: TRBV11-2
j_call: TRBJ2-3
cdr3_aa: CASSFILAGGVDTQYF

clone_size: NA
v_call: TRBV2
j_call: TRBJ1-5
cdr3_aa: CASLQDRGLQPQHF

clone_size: NA
v_call: TRBV11-2
j_call: TRBJ2-7
cdr3_aa: CASSLDQSSGTPSGSYEQYF

clone_size: once
v_call: TRBV3-1/TRBV3-2
j_call: TRBJ1-2
cdr3_aa: CASSHQGQGAGYGYTF

clone_size: NA
v_call: TRBV6-5
j_call: TRBJ2-6
cdr3_aa: CASSFRTGANVLTF

clone_size: NA
v_call: TRBV6-6
j_call: TRBJ1-6
cdr3_aa: CASQGSDSPLHF

clone_size: NA
v_call: TRBV6-5
j_call: TRBJ1-4
cdr3_aa: CASSPRQGYREKLFF

clone_size: few
v_call: TRBV20-1
j_call: TRBJ2-1
cdr3_aa: CSASWRGTSLNEQFF

clone_size: NA
v_call: TRBV9
j_call: TRBJ2-1
cdr3_aa: CASSPLGLLSSYNEQFF

clone_size: once
v_call: TRBV10-3
j_call: TRBJ2-3
cdr3_aa: CATSERERDTQYF

clone_size: NA
v_call: TRBV28
j_call: TRBJ2-7
cdr3_aa: CASSLGGAGAYYEQYF

clone_size: NA
v_call: TRBV5-4
j_call: TRBJ2-4
cdr3_aa: CASGTGEAKNIQYF

clone_size: NA
v_call: TRBV5-1
j_call: TRBJ1-4
cdr3_aa: CASSQDTPSGEKLFF

clone_size: many
v_call: TRBV6-4
j_call: TRBJ2-3
cdr3_aa: CASSEGLATDTQYF

clone_size: NA
v_call: TRBV21-1
j_call: TRBJ2-7
cdr3_aa: CASSLPRQGVTYEQYF

clone_size: few
v_call: TRBV7-9
j_call: TRBJ1-1
cdr3_aa: CASSPGTGDSEAFF